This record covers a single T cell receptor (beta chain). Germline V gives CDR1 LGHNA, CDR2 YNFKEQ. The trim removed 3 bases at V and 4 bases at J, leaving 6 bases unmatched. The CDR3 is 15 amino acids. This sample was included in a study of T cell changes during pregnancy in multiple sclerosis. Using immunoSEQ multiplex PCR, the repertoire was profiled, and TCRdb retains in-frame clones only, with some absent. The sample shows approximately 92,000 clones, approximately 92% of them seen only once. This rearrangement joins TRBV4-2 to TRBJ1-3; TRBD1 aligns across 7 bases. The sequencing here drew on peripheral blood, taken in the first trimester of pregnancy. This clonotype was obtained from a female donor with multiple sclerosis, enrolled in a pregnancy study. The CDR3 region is CASSQAGTAGNTIYF. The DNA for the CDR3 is TGTGCCAGCAGCCAGGCCGGGACAGCCGGAAACACCATATATTTT.